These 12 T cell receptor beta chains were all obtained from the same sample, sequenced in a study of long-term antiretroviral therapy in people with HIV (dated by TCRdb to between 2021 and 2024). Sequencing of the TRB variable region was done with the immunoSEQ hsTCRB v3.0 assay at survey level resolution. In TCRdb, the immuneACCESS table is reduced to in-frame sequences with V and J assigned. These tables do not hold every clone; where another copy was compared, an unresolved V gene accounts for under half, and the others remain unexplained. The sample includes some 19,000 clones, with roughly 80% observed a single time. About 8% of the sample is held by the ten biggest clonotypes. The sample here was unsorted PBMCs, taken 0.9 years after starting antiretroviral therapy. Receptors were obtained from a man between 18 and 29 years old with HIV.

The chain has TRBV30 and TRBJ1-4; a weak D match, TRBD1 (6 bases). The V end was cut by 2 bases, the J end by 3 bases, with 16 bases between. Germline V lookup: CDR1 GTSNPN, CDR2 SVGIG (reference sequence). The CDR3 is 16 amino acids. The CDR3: CAWSPRGGGANEKLFF. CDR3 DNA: TGTGCCTGGAGTCCGAGGGGAGGGGGAGCTAATGAAAAACTGTTTTTT.

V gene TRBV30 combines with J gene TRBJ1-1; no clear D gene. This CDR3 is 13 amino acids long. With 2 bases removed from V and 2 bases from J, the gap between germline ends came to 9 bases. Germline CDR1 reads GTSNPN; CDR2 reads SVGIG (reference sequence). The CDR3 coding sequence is TGTGCCTGGAGTTTCCGGGCTAACACTGAAGCTTTCTTT. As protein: CAWSFRANTEAFF.

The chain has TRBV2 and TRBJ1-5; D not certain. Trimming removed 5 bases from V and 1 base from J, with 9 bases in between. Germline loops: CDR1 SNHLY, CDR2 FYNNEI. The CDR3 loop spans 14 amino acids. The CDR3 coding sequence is TGTGCCAGCAGTTTGAGGTTGAGCAATCAGCCCCAGCATTTT. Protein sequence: CASSLRLSNQPQHF.

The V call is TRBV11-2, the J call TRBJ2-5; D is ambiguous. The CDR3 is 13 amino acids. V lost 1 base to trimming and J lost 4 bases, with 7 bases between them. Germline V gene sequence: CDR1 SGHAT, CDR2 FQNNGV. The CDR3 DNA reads TGTGCCAGCAGCTTAGTCCTCCGAGAGACCCAGTACTTC. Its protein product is CASSLVLRETQYF.

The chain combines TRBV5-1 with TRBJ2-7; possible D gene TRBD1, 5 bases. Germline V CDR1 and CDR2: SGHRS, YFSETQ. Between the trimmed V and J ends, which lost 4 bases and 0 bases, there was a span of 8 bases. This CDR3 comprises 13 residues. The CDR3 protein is CASSMDISYEQYV. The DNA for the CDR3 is TGCGCCAGCAGCATGGACATCTCCTACGAGCAGTACGTC.

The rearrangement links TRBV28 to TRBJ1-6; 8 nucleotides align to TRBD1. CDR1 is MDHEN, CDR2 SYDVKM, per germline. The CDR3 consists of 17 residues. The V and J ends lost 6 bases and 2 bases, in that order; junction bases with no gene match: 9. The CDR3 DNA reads TGTGCCAGCAGCGAATTGAGGACAGGGCCCTATAATTCACCCCTCCACTTT. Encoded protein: CASSELRTGPYNSPLHF.

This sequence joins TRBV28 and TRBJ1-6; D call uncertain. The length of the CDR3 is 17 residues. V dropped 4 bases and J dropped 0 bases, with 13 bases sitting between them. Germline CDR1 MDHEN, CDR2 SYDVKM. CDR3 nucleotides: TGTGCCAGCAGTTCGAACGTCTTGGGCTCCTATAATTCACCCCTCCACTTT. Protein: CASSSNVLGSYNSPLHF. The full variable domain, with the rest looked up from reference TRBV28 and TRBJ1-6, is DVKVTQSSRYLVKRTGEKVFLECVQDMDHENMFWYRQDPGLGLRLIYFSYDVKMKEKGDIPEGYSVSREKKERFSLILESASTNQTSMYLCASSSNVLGSYNSPLHFGNGTRLTVT.

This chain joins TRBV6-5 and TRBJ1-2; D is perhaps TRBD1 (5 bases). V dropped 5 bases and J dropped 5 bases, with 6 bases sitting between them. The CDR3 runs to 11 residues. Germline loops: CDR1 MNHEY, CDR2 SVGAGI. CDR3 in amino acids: CASSEGYGYTF. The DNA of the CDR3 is TGTGCCAGCAGTGAGGGGTATGGCTACACCTTC.

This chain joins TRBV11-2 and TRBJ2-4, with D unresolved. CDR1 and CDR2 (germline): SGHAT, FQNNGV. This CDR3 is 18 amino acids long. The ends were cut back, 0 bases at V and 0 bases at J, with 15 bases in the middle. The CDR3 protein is CASSLDRRAVLAKNIQYF. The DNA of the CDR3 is TGTGCCAGCAGCTTAGATCGGAGAGCAGTTCTAGCCAAAAACATTCAGTACTTC. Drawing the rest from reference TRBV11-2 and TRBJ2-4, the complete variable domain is EAGVAQSPRYKIIEKRQSVAFWCNPISGHATLYWYQQILGQGPKLLIQFQNNGVVDDSQLPKDRFSAERLKGVDSTLKIQPAKLEDSAVYLCASSLDRRAVLAKNIQYFGAGTRLSVL.

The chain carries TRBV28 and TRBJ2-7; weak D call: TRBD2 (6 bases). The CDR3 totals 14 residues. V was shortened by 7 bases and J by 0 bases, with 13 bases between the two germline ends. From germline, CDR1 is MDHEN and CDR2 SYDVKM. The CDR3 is CASTVSGGSYEQYF. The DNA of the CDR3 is TGTGCCAGCACCGTGTCCGGGGGCTCCTACGAGCAGTACTTC.

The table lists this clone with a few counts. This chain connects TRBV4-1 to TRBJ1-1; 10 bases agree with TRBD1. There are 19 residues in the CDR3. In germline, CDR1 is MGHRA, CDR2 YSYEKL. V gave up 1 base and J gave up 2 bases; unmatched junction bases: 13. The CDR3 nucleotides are TGCGCCAGCAGCCAAGTCCGGGACAGGGGTTCGTCGACTAACACTGAAGCTTTCTTT. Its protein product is CASSQVRDRGSSTNTEAFF.

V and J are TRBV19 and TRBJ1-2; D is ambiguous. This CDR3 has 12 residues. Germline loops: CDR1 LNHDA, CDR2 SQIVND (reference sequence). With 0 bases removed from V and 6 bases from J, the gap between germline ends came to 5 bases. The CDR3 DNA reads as TGTGCCAGTAGTATAGATCTCCATGGCTACACCTTC. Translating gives CASSIDLHGYTF.